The rows below give T cell receptor beta chains drawn from one sample of a study of OX40 agonist ivuxolimab in advanced cancers. The data were produced by immunoSEQ multiplex PCR, yet TCRdb's version contains in-frame clones alone and is incomplete. The sample includes tens of thousands of clones, 85% of them seen just once. The starting material was CD4+ or CD8+ T cells sorted from blood, obtained in a trial of the OX40 agonist ivuxolimab. All receptors come from an adult with an advanced solid tumor such as melanoma, head and neck, liver or kidney cancer. Both conserved end residues are part of each CDR3.

TRBJ2-7 | TRBV19 | CASSSGTGSYEQYF
TRBJ2-5 | TRBV5-6 | CASSQGPPLDQETQYF
TRBJ1-2 | TRBV9 | CASSREQYGYTF
TRBJ2-1 | TRBV10-1 | CASSDEGEQFF
TRBJ2-2 | TRBV11-2 | CASSSNRPSNTGELFF
TRBJ1-2 | TRBV6-6 | CASEGANGYTF
TRBJ1-5 | TRBV6-1 | CASLLRLEGQPQHF
TRBJ2-1 | TRBV28 | CASSFGGQTEQFF
TRBJ1-1 | TRBV6-1 | CASGQGYTEAFF
TRBJ2-2 | TRBV2 | CASSGQGPGELFF
TRBJ2-1 | TRBV19 | CASSTTRTGRVYNEQFF
TRBJ1-5 | TRBV28 | CASSLRGAASYSNQPQHF
TRBJ2-1 | TRBV28 | CASSPPGLAFNEQFF
TRBJ1-5 | TRBV6-5 | CASSYGGWGAGQPQHF
TRBJ2-2 | TRBV6-6 | CASSYWLAGGTGELFF
TRBJ1-4 | TRBV6-1 | CASSPGLNEKLFF
TRBJ2-7 | TRBV5-1 | CASSVGDHSYEQYF
TRBJ2-7 | TRBV28 | CASSLDRTSYEQYF
TRBJ1-2 | TRBV29-1 | CSVLEGGYGYTF
TRBJ1-1 | TRBV5-1 | CASSWTPSNTEAFF
TRBJ1-4 | TRBV10-3 | CAISEPTGGSEKLFF
TRBJ2-5 | TRBV6-5 | CASSYSTPSWLETQYF
TRBJ2-5 | TRBV19 | CASSPRVTGGAETQYF
TRBJ1-5 | TRBV6-5 | CASSPTGNQPQHF
TRBJ1-6 | TRBV28 | CASSIGQLNSPLHF
TRBJ2-7 | TRBV7-9 | CASSLAGWQGYEQYF
TRBJ2-1 | TRBV7-6 | CASSQDRIYEQFF
- | TRBV2 | CASRLRAGSYEQYF
TRBJ1-6 | TRBV2 | CASRSNRVLSSPLHF
TRBJ2-5 | TRBV19 | CASNGNDGRKTQYF
TRBJ2-7 | TRBV6-6 | CASRKRSVAGVYEQYF
TRBJ1-5 | TRBV7-2 | CASSFDRGQPQHF
TRBJ2-7 | TRBV2 | CASSVSPGDYEQYF
TRBJ2-5 | TRBV15 | CATSTVEAAQETQYF
TRBJ2-5 | TRBV6-1 | CASSAGLVQETQYF
TRBJ1-2 | TRBV7-9 | CASSPGQGNYGYTF
TRBJ2-7 | TRBV9 | CASSPGSTSGTYEQYF
TRBJ1-2 | TRBV29-1 | CSVDMPVGYGYTF
TRBJ1-6 | TRBV28 | CASERPGSSYNSPLHF
TRBJ2-2 | TRBV30 | CAWSDRVDTGELFF
TRBJ2-3 | TRBV7-2 | CASSLVSGGFTDTQYF